A single sample is the source of the 21 T cell receptor beta chains below, sequenced in a study of blood T cells in healthy people across ages (dated by TCRdb to between 2014 and 2017). Receptor amplification or capture employed 5' RACE. Sequencing was performed on an Illumina HiSeq 2500. The second PCR ran for about 6 to 12 cycles and used a J-beta primer mix along with a sample-barcoded 5' primer. The raw public data were reprocessed by TCRdb itself: fastp quality trimming at Q25, MiXCR clonotype calling, in-frame beta chains only. Identical CDR3 proteins give one entry, which carries the most common genes and DNA. The sample table shows hundreds of thousands of distinct CDR3 sequences, and approximately 29% are seen once. The ten largest clonotypes hold roughly 15% of the sample. Sample: blood. The receptor set was obtained from a woman older than 75 in good health. Donor details come from another sample of the same person, matched by shared clones.

This clonotype has more than one count but fewer than ten. One base away lies a much larger clone, so this may be a sequencing read error. The chain has TRBV20-1 and TRBJ2-5, with TRBD2 matching over 14 bases. The CDR3 sequence is 15 residues long. V was clipped by 8 bases and J by 5 bases; unmatched bases: 10. The V gene's germline CDR1 is DFQATT and CDR2 SNEGSKA (reference sequence). Here the CDR3 reads CSSGGTSGGRETQYF. The CDR3 coding sequence is TGCAGTTCTGGGGGGACTAGCGGGGGTCGTGAGACCCAGTACTTC.

This clonotype showed up many times. The chain links TRBV7-9 to TRBJ2-2; maybe TRBD1 (7 bases). CDR1 and CDR2 (germline): SEHNR, FQNEAQ (reference sequence). Trimming stripped 5 bases from V and 0 bases from J, with 22 bases between. The CDR3 is 19 amino acids. DNA for the CDR3: TGTGCCAGCAGCCGAGGCGGAGGGGGCGTCACGGCGAACACCGGGGAGCTGTTTTTT. It specifies CASSRGGGGVTANTGELFF.

V and J are TRBV7-9 and TRBJ2-2; TRBD1 is a possible D gene (5 bases). Between the trimmed V and J ends, which lost 2 bases and 0 bases, there was a span of 7 bases. CDR1 and CDR2 from the germline V gene are SEHNR and FQNEAQ (reference sequence). The CDR3 is made up of 15 amino acids. The CDR3 loop reads CASSLIGANTGELFF. CDR3 sequence (DNA): TGTGCCAGCAGCTTAATAGGGGCGAACACCGGGGAGCTGTTTTTT.

Ten or more counts support this clonotype. The chain links TRBV5-1 to TRBJ1-2, with a tentative D call TRBD1 (6 bases). CDR3 length: 16 residues. Looked up from germline, CDR1 is SGHRS and CDR2 is YFSETQ. Trimming shortened V by 4 bases and J by 0 bases, and 16 bases separated the two germline ends. CDR3 residues: CASSPRGGTTNYGYTF. The CDR3 bases are TGCGCCAGCAGCCCGAGGGGGGGGACTACTAACTATGGCTACACCTTC.

The rearrangement uses TRBV5-1 and TRBJ2-1, with a weak D call TRBD2 (6 bases). Germline lookup yields CDR1 SGHRS and CDR2 YFSETQ. V lost 6 bases and J lost 5, with 6 bases in between. The CDR3 runs 11 residues. CDR3 protein: CASTGDNEQFF. DNA for the CDR3: TGCGCCAGCACGGGGGACAATGAGCAGTTCTTC.

There are many counts of this clonotype. The chain has TRBV5-5 and TRBJ2-5; 7 bases match TRBD1. V dropped 4 bases and J dropped 5; count of bases not matched to a gene: 14. Looked up from germline, CDR1 is SGHKS and CDR2 is YYEKEE (reference sequence). The CDR3 has 16 amino acids. The CDR3: CASSRDPNRGRETQYF. Written as DNA, the CDR3 is TGTGCCAGCAGCCGAGACCCGAACAGGGGTCGGGAGACCCAGTACTTC. The variable domain in full, with the rest retrieved from reference TRBV5-5 and TRBJ2-5, is DAGVTQSPTHLIKTRGQQVTLRCSPISGHKSVSWYQQVLGQGPQFIFQYYEKEERGRGNFPDRFSARQFPNYSSELNVNALLLGDSALYLCASSRDPNRGRETQYFGPGTRLLVL.

There are a few counts of this clonotype. V usage is TRBV5-6 and J usage is TRBJ2-6; D is undetermined. The CDR3 is 19 amino acids. Germline CDR1 SGHDT, CDR2 YYEEEE. V was shortened by 2 bases and J by 3 bases, with 21 bases between the two germline ends. The CDR3 spells CASSLFSLELGSGANVLTF. Here the CDR3 DNA reads TGTGCCAGCAGCTTATTTAGCTTGGAGTTAGGCAGTGGGGCCAACGTCCTGACTTTC.

This clonotype was seen a single time. A much larger clone lies one base from this, so it may be a read error. V is TRBV7-9 and J is TRBJ2-5; 9 positions match TRBD2. After removal of 4 bases from V and 11 bases from J, the junction contained 17 bases not matched to a gene. Germline CDR1 reads SEHNR; CDR2 reads FQNEAQ (reference sequence). The CDR3 length is 16 residues. CDR3: CASSSQGGGGAVEQYF. The CDR3 DNA reads TGTGCCAGCAGCTCCCAAGGTGGCGGGGGGGCAGTTGAGCAGTACTTC.

This clonotype has a count of ten or more. This chain links TRBV5-6 with TRBJ2-5, with 10 bases that match TRBD1. The germline gives CDR1 SGHDT, CDR2 YYEEEE. This CDR3 is 14 amino acids long. The J segment lost 5 bases and the V segment lost 4 bases, leaving 5 bases of the junction unmatched. CDR3 bases: TGTGCCAGCAGCCGGACAGGGGGTTGGGAGACCCAGTACTTC. Translating it yields CASSRTGGWETQYF.

This clonotype was seen ten or more times. A much larger clone differs from this one at a single base, so this may be a read error. The chain links TRBV10-3 to TRBJ1-2; D may be TRBD1 (6 bases). The CDR3 totals 14 residues. V was shortened by 6 bases and J by 7 bases, with 18 bases between the two germline ends. Germline-derived CDR1 and CDR2 are ENHRY and SYGVKD. The CDR3 nucleotides read TGTGCCATCAGGGAGGACAGAAGGGCTAGTGGCTACACCTTC. It yields the protein CAIREDRRASGYTF.

This clonotype was picked up many times. V and J are TRBV29-1 and TRBJ2-3; D is ambiguous. Trimming stripped 6 bases from V and 0 bases from J, with 7 bases between. This CDR3 has 12 amino acids. In germline, CDR1 is SQVTM, CDR2 ANQGSEA. The DNA of the CDR3 is TGCAGCGTCCGGGCTAGCACAGATACGCAGTATTTT. The encoded protein is CSVRASTDTQYF.

Comments on this clonotype: The junction differs from germline at one of its ends, possibly a read error. V gene TRBV20-1 combines with J gene TRBJ1-5, with D possibly matching TRBD1 (6 bases). Germline V gene sequence: CDR1 DFQATT, CDR2 SNEGSKA (reference sequence). The CDR3 is 13 residues long. CDR3 amino acids: CSARRGDNRPQHF. The CDR3, as DNA: TGCAGTGCTAGAAGGGGGGACAATCGGCCCCAGCATTTT.

The CDR3 sequence: CASSLTGQVYGELFF. CDR3 nucleotides: TGTGCCAGCAGCTTAACCGGACAGGTCTACGGGGAGCTGTTTTTT. The chain employs TRBV11-1 and TRBJ2-2; 7 positions agree with TRBD1. Germline trimming cut 2 bases from V and 7 bases from J; bases unmatched to any gene: 7. CDR3 length: 15 amino acids. Germline lookup yields CDR1 SGHAT and CDR2 FQDESV (reference sequence).

This clonotype was detected ten times or more. The chain is built from TRBV5-1 and TRBJ1-2, with D possibly matching TRBD1 (6 bases). The CDR3 is 15 amino acids. Germline V CDR1 and CDR2: SGHRS, YFSETQ. V was trimmed by 0 bases and J by 4 bases, leaving 13 bases between them. CDR3 loop: CASSLDNRVGYGYTF. The CDR3 nucleotides are TGCGCCAGCAGCTTGGACAACAGGGTCGGCTATGGCTACACCTTC.

This rearrangement joins TRBV7-9 to TRBJ2-4; D uncertain. Trimming pared 0 bases from V and 0 bases from J, leaving 12 bases between. The CDR3 spans 17 residues. Looked up from germline, CDR1 is SEHNR and CDR2 is FQNEAQ (reference sequence). This chain's CDR3 is CASSLADVGLAKNIQYF. The CDR3 DNA reads as TGTGCCAGCAGCTTAGCGGATGTAGGGTTAGCCAAAAACATTCAGTACTTC.

This clonotype was observed many times. This chain connects TRBV20-1 to TRBJ2-4; D might be TRBD2 (6 bases). Germline loops: CDR1 DFQATT, CDR2 SNEGSKA (reference sequence). The ends were cut back, 8 bases at V and 1 base at J, with 21 bases in the middle. The CDR3 runs 16 residues. This CDR3 reads CSSLGERAGAKNIQYF. The CDR3 DNA reads as TGCAGTTCCCTAGGGGAGCGGGCGGGGGCCAAAAACATTCAGTACTTC.

In its sample, this clonotype was seen a few times. This sequence joins TRBV29-1 and TRBJ1-1; the match to TRBD1 covers 8 bases. The CDR3 sequence is 13 residues long. V was pared by 5 bases and J by 1 base, with 3 bases of the junction left unmatched. Germline assignment: CDR1 SQVTM and CDR2 ANQGSEA. The CDR3 sequence is CSVTGTGNTEAFF. The DNA for the CDR3 is TGCAGCGTTACCGGGACAGGGAACACTGAAGCTTTCTTT.

This clonotype turned up a few times. The chain combines TRBV30 with TRBJ2-4; 9 bases are shared with TRBD1. CDR3 length equals 13 residues. Unmatched junction bases numbered 3, after V lost 5 bases and J lost 4 bases. The germline CDR1 and CDR2 sequences are GTSNPN and SVGIG (reference sequence). The CDR3 DNA sequence: TGTGCCTGGCAACAGGGGGCGAAAAACATTCAGTACTTC. It translates to CAWQQGAKNIQYF.

This clonotype occurred many times. J is TRBJ2-7 and V is TRBV12-3 or TRBV12-4, with 7 bases matching TRBD1. V shed 6 bases, J shed 4 bases, and the junction held 9 bases outside the gene matches. There are 14 residues in the CDR3. CDR3 bases: TGTGCCAGCAGCTTACAGGGGACACTTTACGAGCAGTACTTC. Amino acids: CASSLQGTLYEQYF.

A remark on this clonotype: A single base separates this from a much larger clone, so it may be a read error. The V call is TRBV7-3, the J call TRBJ2-1, with D perhaps TRBD2 (6 bases). Germline CDR1 is SGHTA and CDR2 is FQGTGA. The ends were cut back, 1 base at V and 7 bases at J, with 8 bases in the middle. The CDR3 totals 13 residues. CDR3 coding DNA: TGTGCCAGCAGCTTAAACGGGGGAAATGAGCAGTTCTTC. The encoded protein is CASSLNGGNEQFF.

This clonotype was counted at least ten times. The V call is TRBV30, the J call TRBJ1-6; D might be TRBD1 (6 bases). Germline lookup yields CDR1 GTSNPN and CDR2 SVGIG (reference sequence). V was shortened by 3 bases and J by 7 bases, with 13 bases between the two germline ends. The CDR3 sequence is 14 residues long. Here the CDR3 DNA reads TGTGCCTGGAGGGCAGGGGCAGAAAATTCACCCCTCCACTTT. Translating it yields CAWRAGAENSPLHF.